The source of this TCR beta chain is a study of cytomegalovirus exposure and HLA in healthy donors. The PCR was carried out with 60 Vbeta primers and 13 Jbeta primers. The table came from immunoSEQ multiplex PCR; TCRdb's copy has only in-frame clones and leaves some out. Of 150,000 to 200,000 clones listed, roughly three quarters were seen once; the top ten hold under 15%. Regarding the study as a whole: Beyond CMV serostatus, there was no information to go on about immune exposure.

On this clone itself: The target antigen is unknown.

The receptor was isolated from a woman aged 45-60 years in good health and CMV-seropositive. Material: PBMCs.

The CDR3 DNA reads as TGTGCCAGCAGTACCCGGGGCACTGAAGCTTTCTTT. Protein product: CASSTRGTEAFF. The chain carries TRBV6-1 and TRBJ1-1; D is ambiguous. The CDR3 has 12 residues. CDR1 is MNHNS and CDR2 is SASEGT in the germline V gene. V gave up 5 bases and J gave up 4 bases, with 8 bases separating them.